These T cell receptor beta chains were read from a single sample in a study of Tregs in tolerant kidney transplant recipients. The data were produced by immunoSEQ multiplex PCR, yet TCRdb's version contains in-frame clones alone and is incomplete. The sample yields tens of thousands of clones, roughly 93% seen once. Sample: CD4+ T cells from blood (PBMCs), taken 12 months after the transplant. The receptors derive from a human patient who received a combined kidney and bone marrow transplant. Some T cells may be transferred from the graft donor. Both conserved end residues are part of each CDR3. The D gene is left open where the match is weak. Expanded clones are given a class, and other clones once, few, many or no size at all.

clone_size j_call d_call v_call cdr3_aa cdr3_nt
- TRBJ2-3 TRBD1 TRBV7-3 CASSIDRGTDTQYF TGTGCCAGCAGTATAGACAGGGGCACAGATACGCAGTATTTT
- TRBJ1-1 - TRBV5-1 CASSSDKGLEAFF TGCGCCAGCAGCTCGGACAAGGGGCTTGAAGCTTTCTTT
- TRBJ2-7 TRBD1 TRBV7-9 CASSPRDSSYEQYF TGTGCCAGCAGCCCCCGGGACAGCTCCTACGAGCAGTACTTC
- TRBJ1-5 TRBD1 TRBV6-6 CASSYTGTGIQPQHF TGTGCCAGCAGTTACACTGGGACAGGGATACAGCCCCAGCATTTT
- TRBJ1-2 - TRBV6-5 CASRETSDFDGYTF TGTGCCAGCAGGGAGACCTCGGACTTCGATGGCTACACCTTC
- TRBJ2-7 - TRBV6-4 CASRPDRKVLEQYF TGTGCCAGCAGACCCGACAGGAAGGTCCTCGAGCAGTACTTC
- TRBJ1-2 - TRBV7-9 CASSLGATRGYTF TGTGCCAGCAGCTTAGGCGCGACGCGGGGCTACACCTTC
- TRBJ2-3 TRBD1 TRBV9 CASSALTGDRGTDTQYF TGTGCCAGCAGCGCCTTGACAGGGGATCGGGGCACAGATACGCAGTATTTT
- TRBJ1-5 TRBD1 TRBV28 CASQPGQWYSNQPQHF TGTGCCAGCCAACCGGGACAGTGGTATAGCAATCAGCCCCAGCATTTT
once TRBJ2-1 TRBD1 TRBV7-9 CASSFDRGVRNEQFF TGTGCCAGCAGTTTTGACAGGGGAGTTCGCAATGAGCAGTTCTTC
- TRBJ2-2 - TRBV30 CAWSVERSGELFF TGTGCCTGGAGTGTCGAGAGGAGCGGGGAGCTGTTTTTT
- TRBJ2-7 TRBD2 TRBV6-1 CASSARAGVYEQYF TGTGCCAGCAGTGCTAGGGCGGGAGTATACGAGCAGTACTTC
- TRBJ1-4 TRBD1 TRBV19 CASRDRSATNEKLFF TGTGCCAGCCGGGACAGGTCCGCAACTAATGAAAAACTGTTTTTT
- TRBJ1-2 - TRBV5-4 CASSLSQYGYTF TGTGCCAGCAGCTTGTCGCAGTATGGCTACACCTTC
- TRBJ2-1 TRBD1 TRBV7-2 CASFAGQGFNEQFF TGTGCCAGCTTCGCGGGACAGGGTTTCAATGAGCAGTTCTTC
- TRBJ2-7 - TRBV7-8 CASSRGLISYEQYF TGTGCCAGCAGCCGCGGACTGATCTCCTACGAGCAGTACTTC
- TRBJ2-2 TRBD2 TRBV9 CASSVLGGPYTGELFF TGTGCCAGCAGCGTTCTGGGAGGGCCATACACCGGGGAGCTGTTTTTT
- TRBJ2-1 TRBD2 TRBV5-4 CASSLRREASNEQFF TGTGCCAGCAGCTTGAGGCGGGAGGCTAGTAATGAGCAGTTCTTC
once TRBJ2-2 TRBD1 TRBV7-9 CASSSPTGGRSGELFF TGTGCCAGCAGCTCACCGACAGGGGGCAGGTCCGGGGAGCTGTTTTTT
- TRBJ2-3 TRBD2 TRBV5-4 CASSLELAGGPADTQYF TGTGCCAGCAGCTTGGAACTAGCGGGGGGGCCCGCAGATACGCAGTATTTT
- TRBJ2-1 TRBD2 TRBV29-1 CSVEGGRGDNEQFF TGCAGCGTTGAGGGCGGGAGAGGAGACAATGAGCAGTTCTTC
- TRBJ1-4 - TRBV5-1 CASSLNTGGAEEKLFF TGCGCCAGCAGCTTGAATACGGGGGGCGCAGAGGAAAAACTGTTTTTT
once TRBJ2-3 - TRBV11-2 CASSYAGARDTQYF TGTGCCAGCAGCTACGCGGGGGCCCGGGATACGCAGTATTTT
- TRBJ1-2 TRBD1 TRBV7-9 CASSVRDRVLQGYTF TGTGCCAGCAGCGTCCGGGACAGGGTTCTTCAGGGCTACACCTTC
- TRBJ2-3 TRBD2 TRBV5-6 CASSSLAGGPDTQYF TGTGCCAGCAGCTCCCTAGCGGGAGGGCCAGATACGCAGTATTTT
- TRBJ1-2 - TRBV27 CASSSVSRGGYTF TGTGCCAGCAGTTCAGTGAGCAGGGGCGGCTACACCTTC
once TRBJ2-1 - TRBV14 CASSQANRAPGKIRNEQFF TGTGCCAGCAGCCAAGCTAACAGGGCGCCCGGTAAAATCCGTAATGAGCAGTTCTTC
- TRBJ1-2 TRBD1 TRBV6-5 CASGTGPGSNYGYTF TGTGCCAGCGGGACAGGCCCGGGGTCTAACTATGGCTACACCTTC
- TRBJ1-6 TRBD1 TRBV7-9 CASSWRGPGSPLHF TGTGCCAGCAGCTGGAGGGGGCCGGGTTCCCCCCTCCACTTT
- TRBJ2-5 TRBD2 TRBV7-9 CASSSGLARDQETQYF TGTGCCAGCAGCTCGGGACTAGCGCGAGACCAAGAGACCCAGTACTTC
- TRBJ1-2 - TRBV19 CASSRYQGHQFYGYTF TGTGCCAGTAGTAGATATCAGGGACACCAATTCTATGGCTACACCTTC
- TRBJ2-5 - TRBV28 CASETPGETQYF TGTGCCAGCGAGACCCCCGGGGAGACCCAGTACTTC
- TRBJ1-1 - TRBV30 CAWNRGLNTEAFF TGTGCCTGGAACCGGGGATTGAACACTGAAGCTTTCTTT
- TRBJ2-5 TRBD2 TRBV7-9 CASRSGGLSGGHQETQYF TGTGCCAGCAGGTCAGGAGGGCTTAGCGGGGGCCACCAAGAGACCCAGTACTTC
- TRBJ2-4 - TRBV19 CASSIRVVTKNIQYF TGTGCCAGTAGTATCAGGGTGGTGACCAAAAACATTCAGTACTTC
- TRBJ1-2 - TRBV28 CASIAGIKPNYGYTF TGTGCCAGCATCGCAGGAATTAAACCTAACTATGGCTACACCTTC
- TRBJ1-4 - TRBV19 CASTRQATNEKLFF TGTGCCAGTACACGACAGGCAACTAATGAAAAACTGTTTTTT
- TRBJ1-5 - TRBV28 CASSLPRAQPQHF TGTGCCAGCAGTTTACCCAGGGCGCAGCCCCAGCATTTT
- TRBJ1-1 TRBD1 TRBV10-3 CAISDPGTASNTEAFF TGTGCCATCAGTGATCCCGGGACAGCTTCAAACACTGAAGCTTTCTTT
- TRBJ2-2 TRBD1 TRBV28 CASSLAGGLITGELFF TGTGCCAGCAGTTTAGCAGGGGGCTTGATCACCGGGGAGCTGTTTTTT
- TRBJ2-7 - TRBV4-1 CASSRSQTGQPEQYF TGCGCCAGCAGTCGAAGTCAAACTGGACAGCCCGAGCAGTACTTC
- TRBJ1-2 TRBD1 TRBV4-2 CASSQDQGQGYGYTF TGTGCCAGCAGCCAAGATCAGGGACAGGGGTATGGCTACACCTTC
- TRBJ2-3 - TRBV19 CASSDPKQGWVTDTQYF TGTGCCAGTAGCGATCCCAAACAGGGTTGGGTCACAGATACGCAGTATTTT
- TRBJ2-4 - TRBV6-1 CASSEALGGVGGRGKNIQYF TGTGCCAGCAGTGAAGCTTTGGGCGGTGTAGGGGGAAGGGGCAAAAACATTCAGTACTTC
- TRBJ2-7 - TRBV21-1 CASSSRQGALSEQYF TGTGCCAGCAGCTCACGACAGGGGGCGTTGTCTGAGCAGTACTTC